A selection of T cell receptor beta chains follows, all from one sample in a study of blood T cell repertoires in COVID-19. The repertoire was sequenced with immunoSEQ multiplex PCR; TCRdb's copy has only in-frame clones and lacks some. The table lists 240,000 or so clones, about 80% of them singletons, with around 3.4% in the top ten. Sequenced sample: peripheral blood. Receptor source: a woman aged 80 or older with acute or convalescent COVID-19. Both conserved end residues are part of each CDR3. The D gene is left open where the match is weak. Expanded clones are given a class, and other clones once, few, many or no size at all.

>.|TRBV6-5|TRBD2|TRBJ2-7
CASTDGLAGDEQYF
TGTGCCAGCACCGATGGACTAGCGGGAGACGAGCAGTACTTC
>.|TRBV5-6|.|TRBJ2-3
CASSRYGVVSTDTQYF
TGTGCCAGCAGTAGGTACGGGGTTGTGAGCACAGATACGCAGTATTTT
>.|TRBV11-3|TRBD2|TRBJ2-1
CASSAHAGDLEQFF
TGTGCCAGCAGCGCCCATGCGGGGGATCTTGAGCAGTTCTTC
>.|TRBV7-7|.|TRBJ2-1
CASSLVVESNEQFF
TGTGCCAGCAGCTTAGTGGTGGAGTCGAATGAGCAGTTCTTC
>.|TRBV6-2/TRBV6-3|.|TRBJ1-5
CASSRTGRDSNQPQHF
TGTGCCAGCAGCCGCACCGGGAGAGATAGCAATCAGCCCCAGCATTTT
>few|TRBV6-2/TRBV6-3|.|TRBJ2-1
CASSYARNEQFF
TGTGCCAGCAGTTACGCCAGAAATGAGCAGTTCTTC
>.|TRBV3-1/TRBV3-2|TRBD2|TRBJ2-5
CASSRRVGGGQETQYF
TGTGCCAGCAGCCGAAGAGTTGGCGGGGGACAAGAGACCCAGTACTTC
>.|TRBV6-5|.|TRBJ1-2
CASTGGAWGYTF
TGTGCCAGCACTGGCGGGGCCTGGGGCTACACCTTC
>.|TRBV5-5|TRBD2|TRBJ2-7
CASRSRSGGSYEQYF
TGTGCCAGCAGGTCGCGCTCGGGGGGATCCTACGAGCAGTACTTC
>.|TRBV15|TRBD1|TRBJ1-4
CATSRADRVGSNEKLFF
TGTGCCACCAGCAGAGCGGACAGGGTTGGGTCTAATGAAAAACTGTTTTTT
>.|TRBV29-1|TRBD1|TRBJ2-7
CSVAQGHGYEQYF
TGCAGCGTTGCACAGGGGCACGGCTACGAGCAGTACTTC
>few|TRBV18|.|TRBJ2-1
CASSPLLGSDEQFF
TGTGCCAGCTCACCACTTTTAGGGAGCGATGAGCAGTTCTTC
>.|TRBV25-1|.|TRBJ1-4
CASSEGREKLFF
TGTGCCAGCAGCGAGGGTAGGGAAAAACTGTTTTTT
>.|TRBV5-1|.|TRBJ1-4
CASSLGSGLSSEKLFF
TGCGCCAGCAGCTTGGGATCGGGACTGTCGAGTGAAAAACTGTTTTTT
>.|TRBV3-1/TRBV3-2|.|TRBJ1-2
CASSQDTGLRNYGYTF
TGTGCCAGCAGCCAAGATACGGGGTTGCGAAACTATGGCTACACCTTC
>.|TRBV4-2|TRBD2|TRBJ2-2
CASSPRPTSGVNTGELFF
TGTGCCAGCAGCCCCCGACCGACTAGCGGGGTAAACACCGGGGAGCTGTTTTTT
>.|TRBV5-6|TRBD2|TRBJ2-3
CASRLAGVDTQYF
TGTGCCAGCAGACTAGCGGGAGTTGATACGCAGTATTTT
>.|TRBV15|TRBD1|TRBJ2-5
CATSRGGGTAETQYF
TGTGCCACCAGCAGAGGGGGTGGGACAGCGGAGACCCAGTACTTC
>.|TRBV19|TRBD1|TRBJ1-2
CASSIGPGTAYGYTF
TGTGCCAGTAGTATAGGCCCTGGGACAGCTTATGGCTACACCTTC
>few|TRBV6-5|.|TRBJ1-2
CASSYGQDYGYTF
TGTGCCAGCAGTTACGGGCAGGACTATGGCTACACCTTC
>.|TRBV6-5|.|TRBJ2-1
CASSYAIPPGVNEQFF
TGTGCCAGCAGTTACGCGATTCCCCCGGGAGTCAATGAGCAGTTCTTC
>.|TRBV5-8|TRBD1|TRBJ2-5
CASSSGTGVLETQYF
TGTGCCAGCAGTTCCGGGACAGGGGTGTTGGAGACCCAGTACTTC
>.|TRBV2|TRBD1|TRBJ1-5
CASSVTQGGTQPQHF
TGTGCCAGCAGCGTTACACAGGGGGGGACTCAGCCCCAGCATTTT
>.|TRBV12-3/TRBV12-4|.|TRBJ1-3
CASSLPGNTIYF
TGTGCCAGCAGTTTACCGGGAAACACCATATATTTT
>.|TRBV11-2|TRBD2|TRBJ2-5
CASSSSRLAGIQETQYF
TGTGCCAGCAGCTCCAGTCGCCTAGCGGGGATACAAGAGACCCAGTACTTC
>.|TRBV7-9|.|TRBJ2-3
CASSWEGADTQYF
TGTGCCAGCAGCTGGGAGGGGGCAGATACGCAGTATTTT
>.|TRBV11-2|.|TRBJ2-3
CASSLQAASTDTQYF
TGTGCCAGCAGCTTGCAAGCCGCTAGCACAGATACGCAGTATTTT
>once|TRBV27|.|TRBJ2-7
CASSLEFRGNEQYF
TGTGCCAGCAGTTTAGAGTTTCGGGGGAACGAGCAGTACTTC
>.|TRBV7-9|TRBD2|TRBJ2-1
CASSSATSGLGNEQFF
TGTGCCAGCAGCTCAGCAACTAGCGGGTTGGGCAATGAGCAGTTCTTC
>.|TRBV28|TRBD2|TRBJ2-5
CASSLFGLAGSETQYF
TGTGCCAGCAGCTTATTCGGACTAGCGGGGTCCGAGACCCAGTACTTC
>.|TRBV15|TRBD1|TRBJ2-2
CATSIGQGAGELFF
TGTGCCACCAGCATTGGACAGGGAGCCGGGGAGCTGTTTTTT
>.|TRBV11-2|.|TRBJ2-7
CASSLQGFGEQYF
TGTGCCAGCAGCTTACAGGGTTTTGGCGAGCAGTACTTC
>.|TRBV27|TRBD2|TRBJ2-3
CASSFVTSLDTQYF
TGTGCCAGCAGTTTCGTGACTAGCCTCGATACGCAGTATTTT
>.|TRBV19|.|TRBJ1-1
CASSMRRGAFF
TGTGCCAGTAGTATGAGGAGAGGAGCTTTCTTT
>.|TRBV5-1|TRBD1|TRBJ1-3
CASSSTGGSGNTIYF
TGCGCCAGCAGCTCAACAGGGGGTAGCGGAAACACCATATATTTT
>.|TRBV7-2|TRBD2|TRBJ2-7
CASSWTSGSSYEQYF
TGTGCCAGCAGTTGGACTAGCGGGAGCTCCTACGAGCAGTACTTC
>.|TRBV7-9|TRBD1|TRBJ1-3
CASSLDRRLYGNTIYF
TGTGCCAGCAGCTTGGACAGGAGGCTTTACGGAAACACCATATATTTT
>few|TRBV19|.|TRBJ1-1
CASSLMGGAAEAFF
TGTGCCAGTAGTCTCATGGGGGGGGCGGCTGAAGCTTTCTTT
>.|TRBV6-2/TRBV6-3|.|TRBJ2-7
CASSYVGSVEQYF
TGTGCCAGCAGTTACGTTGGGAGTGTCGAGCAGTACTTC
>.|TRBV11-2|TRBD2|TRBJ2-7
CASSLGLAGIEQYF
TGTGCCAGCAGCCTTGGACTAGCGGGAATCGAGCAGTACTTC
>.|TRBV28|.|TRBJ1-6
CASSNGQYNSPLHF
TGTGCCAGCAGCAACGGACAGTATAATTCACCCCTCCACTTT
>.|TRBV3-1/TRBV3-2|.|TRBJ1-2
CASSPPPGGAKNYGYTF
TGTGCCAGCAGCCCCCCCCCGGGGGGGGCGAAAAACTATGGCTACACCTTC
>few|TRBV2|.|TRBJ1-5
CASRRGASSNQPQHF
TGTGCCAGCAGACGTGGGGCCAGTAGCAATCAGCCCCAGCATTTT
>few|TRBV6-6|TRBD1|TRBJ1-1
CASSSSAGGNTEAFF
TGTGCCAGCAGTTCGTCCGCAGGGGGTAACACTGAAGCTTTCTTT
>once|TRBV2|.|TRBJ1-1
CASSDLGGGEAFF
TGTGCCAGCAGTGACCTGGGCGGGGGTGAAGCTTTCTTT
>.|TRBV29-1|TRBD1|TRBJ1-5
CSALTGFSNQPQHF
TGCAGCGCTTTGACAGGGTTTAGCAATCAGCCCCAGCATTTT
>.|TRBV5-4|.|TRBJ2-1
CASSLAGGSPYNEQFF
TGTGCCAGCAGCTTGGCCGGTGGGAGCCCTTACAATGAGCAGTTCTTC
>.|TRBV2|TRBD1|TRBJ1-1
CASSPRTGRVTEAFF
TGTGCCAGCAGTCCCCGGACAGGGAGGGTTACTGAAGCTTTCTTT
>.|TRBV18|TRBD1|TRBJ1-2
CASSLRQGDGYTF
TGTGCCAGCTCACTCCGACAGGGGGATGGCTACACCTTC
>.|TRBV18|TRBD1|TRBJ1-2
CASSAPPGQGAGYTF
TGTGCCAGCTCAGCCCCCCCGGGACAGGGGGCTGGCTACACCTTC
>.|TRBV7-9|TRBD2|TRBJ2-7
CASRRLAGINEQYF
TGTGCCAGCAGGCGACTAGCGGGTATCAACGAGCAGTACTTC
>.|TRBV3-1/TRBV3-2|.|TRBJ2-7
CASSRAGSSYEQYF
TGTGCCAGCAGCCGGGCGGGATCCTCCTACGAGCAGTACTTC
>.|TRBV7-9|TRBD2|TRBJ2-2
CASSLISSGRWTGELFF
TGTGCCAGCAGCTTAATATCTAGCGGGAGATGGACCGGGGAGCTGTTTTTT
>.|TRBV6-5|TRBD1|TRBJ2-5
CATIGTGQETQYF
TGTGCCACCATAGGGACAGGGCAAGAGACCCAGTACTTC